The 24 T cell receptor beta chains below were found in one sample sequenced in a study of response to subunit inactivated influenza vaccine. TCRdb called the RT-PCR reads again in MiXCR, with one record for every CDR3 protein. The sample shows 400,000 to 550,000 distinct CDR3 sequences, around 25% of them seen only once. The sample here was CD4+ T cells sorted from PBMCs, taken about 5 days after vaccination. The receptors come from a man aged 45-65 years who received an inactivated influenza vaccine.

This rearrangement joins TRBV20-1 to TRBJ2-5; tentative D call: TRBD2 (5 bases). V dropped 3 bases and J dropped 5 bases, with 10 bases sitting between them. The CDR3 length is 12 residues. Germline V lookup: CDR1 DFQATT, CDR2 SNEGSKA (reference sequence). CDR3 region: CSASKGGETQYF. CDR3 DNA sequence: TGCAGTGCTAGTAAGGGCGGGGAGACCCAGTACTTC.

This clonotype has more than one count but fewer than ten. The chain is built from TRBV18 and TRBJ2-1; D remains unclear. The V gene's germline CDR1 is KGHSH and CDR2 LQKENI. The length of the CDR3 is 18 residues. V lost 6 bases and J 0 bases, leaving 21 bases between the germline ends. Written as DNA, the CDR3 is TGTGCCAGCTCGCCGACTTCACCCGTTTCGAGCTCCTACAATGAGCAGTTCTTC. This codes for CASSPTSPVSSSYNEQFF.

This clonotype was found a few times. The chain is built from TRBV5-1 and TRBJ2-1; D might be TRBD2 (6 bases). V was trimmed by 0 bases and J by 4 bases, leaving 14 bases between them. The CDR3 loop spans 16 amino acids. Germline V gives CDR1 SGHRS, CDR2 YFSETQ. This chain's CDR3 is CASSLVGGERYNEQFF. The DNA of the CDR3 is TGCGCCAGCAGCTTGGTGGGGGGAGAACGTTACAATGAGCAGTTCTTC.

The CDR3 is CASRHYGTDHSPLHF. CDR3 nucleotides: TGTGCCAGCAGGCACTACGGGACTGACCATTCACCCCTCCACTTT. The chain has TRBV27 and TRBJ1-6; tentative D call: TRBD1 (5 bases). CDR1 is MNHEY, CDR2 SMNVEV, per germline (reference sequence). Trimming cost V 6 bases and J 8 bases, with 17 bases left between them. CDR3 length: 15 amino acids.

This clonotype was counted only a few times. This CDR3 reads CASSLADTRVPYF. In DNA, the CDR3 is TGTGCCAGCAGTTTGGCTGATACGAGGGTCCCGTACTTC. The V gene is TRBV6-2 or TRBV6-3, the J gene TRBJ2-7, with D possibly TRBD2 on 5 matching bases. Deletions cut 4 bases from V and 12 bases from J, with 19 bases between. The CDR3 extends over 13 amino acids. CDR1 is MNHEY and CDR2 is SVGEGT in the germline V gene.

This clonotype was seen at least ten times. The chain combines TRBV20-1 with TRBJ2-3, with TRBD2 matching over 10 bases. Germline values: CDR1 DFQATT, CDR2 SNEGSKA (reference sequence). Trimming removed 3 bases from V and 5 bases from J; junction bases left unmatched: 5. This CDR3 region has 14 residues. The CDR3 nucleotides read TGCAGTGCTAGCCCTAGCGGGAGCGGAGATACGCAGTATTTT. Residues: CSASPSGSGDTQYF.

The V and J genes are TRBV20-1 and TRBJ1-1; D gene uncertain. CDR1 and CDR2 (germline): DFQATT, SNEGSKA (reference sequence). This CDR3 comprises 17 residues. Trimming pared 0 bases from V and 1 base from J, leaving 18 bases between. The chain's CDR3 is CSARDLEFGAGNTEAFF. The CDR3 DNA reads as TGCAGTGCTAGAGACCTCGAGTTCGGAGCCGGGAACACTGAAGCTTTCTTT.

The count of this clonotype is one. This chain joins TRBV7-2 and TRBJ2-2; possibly TRBD2 for D (5 bases). Germline-derived CDR1 and CDR2 are SGHTA and FQGNSA. V was cut by 1 base and J by 4 bases, with 13 bases left in between. The CDR3 consists of 16 residues. The CDR3 reads CASSLVGRTGTGELFF. Here the CDR3 DNA reads TGTGCCAGCAGCTTAGTCGGTAGGACTGGCACCGGGGAGCTGTTTTTT.

This clonotype turned up a few times. The chain carries TRBV20-1 and TRBJ2-3, with 9 bases aligning to TRBD1. This CDR3 spans 15 amino acids. V shed 5 bases, J shed 2 bases, and the junction held 8 bases outside the gene matches. Germline CDR1 is DFQATT and CDR2 is SNEGSKA (reference sequence). CDR3 in DNA: TGCAGTGCTCTCGGACAGGGGCTTAACACAGATACGCAGTATTTT. Protein sequence: CSALGQGLNTDTQYF.

The genes are TRBV6-2 or TRBV6-3 and TRBJ2-1, with 12 bases identical to TRBD2. Germline V gene data show CDR1 as MNHEY and CDR2 as SVGEGT. The CDR3 runs 15 residues. V shed 6 bases, J shed 6 bases, and the junction held 6 bases outside the gene matches. CDR3 sequence reads: CASRPLAGGLNEQFF. The CDR3, as DNA: TGTGCCAGCAGACCCCTAGCGGGGGGGCTCAATGAGCAGTTCTTC.

The chain recombines TRBV20-1 with TRBJ2-5, with 7 nucleotides matching TRBD2. The V segment lost 1 base and the J segment 4 bases; nucleotides outside the gene matches: 12. Germline CDR1 reads DFQATT; CDR2 reads SNEGSKA (reference sequence). The CDR3 spans 16 residues. CDR3 protein: CSARGGTREVLETQYF. CDR3 in DNA: TGCAGTGCTAGAGGTGGGACTCGGGAGGTCTTAGAGACCCAGTACTTC.

This clonotype has more than one count but fewer than ten. The V and J genes are TRBV7-9 and TRBJ2-3; 9 bases match TRBD2. Losses at the gene ends were 2 bases for V and 5 bases for J; bases not matched to a gene: 8. There are 16 residues in the CDR3. Germline V lookup: CDR1 SEHNR, CDR2 FQNEAQ (reference sequence). CDR3 region: CASSLSGASGKDTQYF. The CDR3 nucleotides are TGTGCCAGCAGCTTAAGTGGGGCTAGCGGGAAAGATACGCAGTATTTT.

The CDR3 here is CSASTVTGGVTDTQYF. The CDR3 region has the DNA TGCAGTGCTAGCACCGTTACAGGGGGCGTAACAGATACGCAGTATTTT. This chain uses TRBV20-1 with TRBJ2-3; TRBD1 aligns across 9 bases. Per the germline V gene, CDR1 is DFQATT and CDR2 is SNEGSKA (reference sequence). The CDR3 has 16 amino acids. The V and J ends lost 3 bases and 3 bases, in that order; junction bases with no gene match: 10.

This clonotype has at least ten counts. The V gene is TRBV25-1, the J gene TRBJ1-1; D perhaps matches TRBD1 (6 bases). This CDR3 region has 15 residues. Germline CDR1 MGHDK, CDR2 SYGVNS. V was pared by 3 bases and J by 3 bases, with 14 bases between. The CDR3 sequence: CASSEGRGGYTEAFF. The CDR3 bases are TGTGCCAGCAGTGAGGGCAGGGGAGGGTACACTGAAGCTTTCTTT.

The V call is TRBV2, the J call TRBJ2-5, with D hard to call. The CDR3 runs 13 residues. The V end lost 5 bases, the J end lost 4 bases, and 11 bases lay between the germline ends. CDR1 is SNHLY, CDR2 FYNNEI, per germline. CDR3 sequence reads: CASSSFQRETQYF. CDR3 nucleotide sequence: TGTGCCAGCAGTTCCTTTCAGCGAGAGACCCAGTACTTC. Full variable domain (missing parts from reference TRBV2 and TRBJ2-5): EPEVTQTPSHQVTQMGQEVILRCVPISNHLYFYWYRQILGQKVEFLVSFYNNEISEKSEIFDDQFSVERPDGSNFTLKIRSTKLEDSAMYFCASSSFQRETQYFGPGTRLLVL.

CDR3 nucleotides: TGTGCCAGCAGTTTTGCTAGCGGGTATGTTACTGAGCAGTTCTTC. Translation gives CASSFASGYVTEQFF. This sequence joins TRBV27 and TRBJ2-1; 8 bases agree with TRBD2. Germline-derived CDR1 and CDR2 are MNHEY and SMNVEV (reference sequence). The CDR3 loop spans 15 amino acids. V lost 3 bases to trimming and J lost 9 bases; unmatched junction nucleotides: 10.

The chain links TRBV19 to TRBJ2-5; D remains ambiguous. Trimming stripped 6 bases from V and 1 base from J, with 9 bases between. The germline gives CDR1 LNHDA, CDR2 SQIVND (reference sequence). The CDR3 runs to 13 residues. This chain's CDR3 is CASSAAGQETQYF. CDR3 DNA sequence: TGTGCCAGTAGCGCGGCCGGCCAAGAGACCCAGTACTTC.

This clonotype came up a few times. J is TRBJ2-7 and V is TRBV7-2; D is unresolved. V lost 6 bases and J 5 bases, leaving 14 bases between the germline ends. CDR1 is SGHTA, CDR2 FQGNSA, per germline. The CDR3 extends over 13 amino acids. CDR3 bases: TGTGCCAGCAGGCTCAACGGTTTCGACGAGCAGTACTTC. Its protein is CASRLNGFDEQYF.

This clonotype was recorded a few times. The gene calls are TRBV20-1 and TRBJ2-7, with TRBD1 matching 10 bases. The CDR3 consists of 15 residues. V lost 3 bases and J lost 9; bases outside the gene matches: 14. Looked up from germline, CDR1 is DFQATT and CDR2 is SNEGSKA (reference sequence). CDR3 DNA: TGCAGTGCTAGGGCCCCGGGACAGGGGATTGGTCCGCAGTACTTC. Translated, it gives CSARAPGQGIGPQYF.

This clonotype was observed a handful of times. The chain recombines TRBV11-2 with TRBJ2-7, with 8 bases aligning to TRBD2. This CDR3 is 12 amino acids long. The trim removed 7 bases at V and 4 bases at J, leaving 3 bases unmatched. Germline CDR1 reads SGHAT; CDR2 reads FQNNGV. The CDR3: CASTSGGYEQYF. The CDR3 nucleotides read TGTGCCAGCACCTCGGGGGGGTACGAGCAGTACTTC.

This clonotype was picked up a small number of times. The chain uses TRBV25-1 and TRBJ1-2; weak D call: TRBD1 (6 bases). V shed 3 bases and J shed 8 bases, with 16 bases lying between them. Germline CDR1 reads MGHDK; CDR2 reads SYGVNS. The CDR3 sequence is 14 residues long. CDR3 region: CASSEGWGLRGYTF. The CDR3 DNA follows: TGTGCCAGCAGTGAGGGGTGGGGGCTACGCGGCTACACCTTC.

This clonotype was seen a handful of times. The rearrangement links TRBV12-3 or TRBV12-4 to TRBJ1-2; 8 bases match TRBD1. The J segment lost 5 bases and the V segment lost 8 bases, leaving 4 bases of the junction unmatched. The CDR3 is made up of 12 amino acids. In DNA form, the CDR3 reads TGTGCCAGCCAGGGGGCAGGATATGGCTACACCTTC. Its translation: CASQGAGYGYTF.

The rearrangement joins TRBV12-3 or TRBV12-4 to TRBJ1-3; TRBD1 agrees at 7 bases. The CDR3 is 15 residues long. V dropped 6 bases and J dropped 0; count of bases not matched to a gene: 5. The CDR3 DNA reads as TGTGCCAGCAGAAAGGGACAGTACTCTGGAAACACCATATATTTT. This translates into CASRKGQYSGNTIYF.

The chain employs TRBV5-1 and TRBJ2-3; 10 nucleotides align to TRBD2. Germline assignment: CDR1 SGHRS and CDR2 YFSETQ. The CDR3 sequence is 18 residues long. The ends lost 3 bases at V and 2 bases at J; junction bases unmatched: 12. Here the CDR3 reads CASSSGLAQRRNTDTQYF. The CDR3 nucleotides read TGCGCCAGCAGCTCGGGACTAGCGCAGCGTCGGAACACAGATACGCAGTATTTT.